This T cell receptor (beta chain) was captured by sequencing in a study of blood T cell repertoires in COVID-19. Study-level information: Researchers got acute and convalescent COVID-19 samples from the United States, Italy and Spain. PBMCs, B-cell-depleted T cells, or T cells were the source of the cDNA or gDNA that made up the material.

Germline-derived CDR1 and CDR2 are LGHNA and YNFKEQ. This CDR3 is 16 amino acids long. Losses at the gene ends were 0 bases for V and 6 bases for J; bases not matched to a gene: 11. As handled by the study authors: Reference gene primer amplification yielded estimated nucleated cell counts. Measured with immunoSEQ multiplex PCR; TCRdb has only the in-frame clones, and not every one. The D gene and trimming were derived from the DNA, and the V and J assignments and clone size from that table. The sample holds approximately 99,000 clones, 88% seen once. In its sample, this clone was seen once. The receptor's source is a human donor in a cohort sampled during active COVID-19. Input material: peripheral blood. V and J are TRBV4-2 and TRBJ2-7, with TRBD2 matching 7 bases. CDR3 bases: TGTGCCAGCAGCCAAGATCTTGAGGGAGGGCCACTCGAGCAGTACTTC. As protein: CASSQDLEGGPLEQYF.